The 28 T cell receptor beta chains below were found in one sample sequenced in a study of STAT5B mutations in CD4+ large granular lymphocyte leukemia. The repertoire was sequenced with immunoSEQ multiplex PCR; TCRdb's copy has only in-frame clones and lacks some. The sample holds tens of thousands of clones, 79% seen once. Material: CD4+ T cells from blood buffy coats. Source of these receptors: a human donor in good health.

The chain is built from TRBV7-6 and TRBJ2-5; tentative D call: TRBD1 (6 bases). The V gene's germline CDR1 is SGHVS and CDR2 FNYEAQ. The CDR3 extends over 16 amino acids. Trimming removed 0 bases at V and 4 bases at J, with 15 bases between. CDR3 DNA: TGTGCCAGCAGCTTAGCGTTGGGGGCTAGTCGAGAGACCCAGTACTTC. Residues: CASSLALGASRETQYF.

V gene TRBV28 combines with J gene TRBJ1-3; D call uncertain. This CDR3 region has 14 residues. Looked up from germline, CDR1 is MDHEN and CDR2 is SYDVKM. The ends were cut back, 3 bases at V and 0 bases at J, with 6 bases in the middle. The CDR3 reads CASSLGGSGNTIYF. The CDR3 nucleotides read TGTGCCAGCAGTTTGGGAGGCTCTGGAAACACCATATATTTT.

This clone came up once. The V and J genes are TRBV10-3 and TRBJ2-6, with a tentative D call TRBD1 (6 bases). The V end lost 10 bases, the J end lost 0 bases, and 16 bases lay between the germline ends. The V gene's germline CDR1 is ENHRY and CDR2 SYGVKD. This CDR3 region has 16 residues. CDR3 sequence reads: CATKTGTLSGANVLTF. The CDR3 DNA sequence: TGTGCCACCAAAACCGGGACACTCTCTGGGGCCAACGTCCTGACTTTC.

This rearrangement joins TRBV5-4 to TRBJ2-5, with TRBD2 matching over 9 bases. Trimming removed 3 bases from V and 5 bases from J; junction bases left unmatched: 14. Germline V gene lookup returns CDR1 SGHNT and CDR2 YYREEE (reference sequence). There are 17 residues in the CDR3. The CDR3 region is CASSSTVASGTVETQYF. The CDR3 DNA sequence: TGTGCCAGCAGCTCAACGGTGGCTAGCGGGACTGTGGAGACCCAGTACTTC.

The rearrangement links TRBV10-3 to TRBJ2-5, with 8 bases matching TRBD1. Trimming at V came to 4 bases and at J to 5 bases, leaving 3 bases not matched to a gene. The CDR3 spans 13 residues. Per the germline V gene, CDR1 is ENHRY and CDR2 is SYGVKD. The CDR3 loop is CAISAGGWETQYF. The CDR3 nucleotides read TGTGCCATCAGTGCAGGGGGCTGGGAGACCCAGTACTTC.

The V and J genes are TRBV6-5 and TRBJ2-5; 11 bases line up with TRBD1. The J call is uncertain, as TRBJ2-7 better fits the DNA end. The CDR3 runs to 15 residues. Germline V lookup: CDR1 MNHEY, CDR2 SVGAGI. The CDR3 sequence is CASSYSGTGGPEQYF. CDR3 DNA sequence: TGTGCCAGCAGTTACTCAGGGACAGGGGGGCCCGAGCAGTACTTC.

This clone was counted a few times. The rearrangement uses TRBV7-9 and TRBJ1-2, with 8 bases that match TRBD1. With 7 bases clipped from V and 6 bases from J, the junction kept 7 bases outside the gene matches. The CDR3 sequence is 13 residues long. CDR1 and CDR2 (germline): SEHNR, FQNEAQ (reference sequence). The CDR3 DNA follows: TGTGCCAGCAACGACAGGGGTTGGGATGGCTACACCTTC. This translates into CASNDRGWDGYTF.

The chain has TRBV7-9 and TRBJ2-6; no definite D call. CDR1 is SEHNR and CDR2 is FQNEAQ in the germline V gene (reference sequence). There are 13 residues in the CDR3. CDR3 sequence reads: CGLQYSGANVLTF. The CDR3 DNA sequence: TGTGGCTTGCAGTACTCTGGGGCCAACGTCCTGACTTTC.

This chain uses TRBV5-4 with TRBJ2-5; D might be TRBD1 or TRBD2, each matching 5 bases. The CDR3 extends over 14 amino acids. V was cut by 4 bases and J by 0 bases, with 10 bases left in between. Per germline, CDR1 SGHNT and CDR2 YYREEE (reference sequence). This chain's CDR3 is CASSDGTDQETQYF. The CDR3 DNA reads TGTGCCAGCAGCGATGGGACCGACCAAGAGACCCAGTACTTC.

The CDR3 coding sequence is TGTGCCAGCAGCTGGACGTTAGCGGGGGGTCTGGAGCAGTTCTTC. This translates into CASSWTLAGGLEQFF. The V call is TRBV5-5, the J call TRBJ2-1, with 10 positions matching TRBD2. Losses at the gene ends were 3 bases for V and 10 bases for J; bases not matched to a gene: 10. The CDR3 runs to 15 residues. Germline V gene data show CDR1 as SGHKS and CDR2 as YYEKEE (reference sequence).

V is TRBV21-1 and J is TRBJ2-7; the D segment call TRBD1 is taken from the table without a DNA check. TRBV21-1 corresponds to a pseudogene. This CDR3 is 13 amino acids long. The CDR3 nucleotides are TGTGCCAGCAGCAGACAGGACTCCTACGAGCAGTACTTC. It codes for CASSRQDSYEQYF.

The V call is TRBV29-1, the J call TRBJ1-1; no clear D. The length of the CDR3 is 13 residues. In germline, CDR1 is SQVTM, CDR2 ANQGSEA. Trimming shortened V by 5 bases and J by 4 bases, and 14 bases separated the two germline ends. CDR3 coding DNA: TGCAGCGTTCCGGACGCCGCAGGCACTGAAGCTTTCTTT. Residues: CSVPDAAGTEAFF.

The chain joins TRBV5-1 to TRBJ2-7, with 8 bases matching TRBD1. This CDR3 contains 16 residues. V was pared by 4 bases and J by 5 bases, with 14 bases of the junction left unmatched. The germline CDR1 and CDR2 sequences are SGHRS and YFSETQ. CDR3 coding DNA: TGCGCCAGCAGCGCCAAAACCCAGGGGGCCGGTCACGAGCAGTACTTC. Translating gives CASSAKTQGAGHEQYF.

The chain has TRBV11-3 and TRBJ1-1, with TRBD1 matching 7 bases. The germline gives CDR1 SGHNT, CDR2 YENEEA. The junction had 9 bases not matched to a gene; V was cut back by 5 bases and J by 6 bases. The CDR3 has 14 residues. CDR3 nucleotide sequence: TGTGCCAGCAGCCTCCGACAGGGTCAGGCTGAAGCTTTCTTT. Translation gives CASSLRQGQAEAFF.

V is TRBV10-3 and J is TRBJ1-5, with 11 bases that match TRBD1. Trimming removed 3 bases from V and 4 bases from J; junction bases left unmatched: 5. There are 16 residues in the CDR3. Germline V gene sequence: CDR1 ENHRY, CDR2 SYGVKD. Here the CDR3 reads CAISDGTGGGNQPQHF. CDR3 nucleotide sequence: TGTGCCATCAGTGATGGGACAGGGGGGGGAAATCAGCCCCAGCATTTT.

V usage is TRBV28 and J usage is TRBJ2-5, with 11 bases that match TRBD2. The end of the DNA aligns better with TRBJ2-7, so the J call may be wrong. Germline V CDR1 and CDR2: MDHEN, SYDVKM. The length of the CDR3 is 12 residues. As DNA, the CDR3 is TGTGTAACGACTAGCGGGACCTACGAGCAGTACTTC. This encodes CVTTSGTYEQYF.

V gene TRBV2 combines with J gene TRBJ2-1; 8 nucleotides align to TRBD2. Losses at the gene ends were 5 bases for V and 9 bases for J; bases not matched to a gene: 6. Germline V CDR1 and CDR2: SNHLY, FYNNEI. This CDR3 has 13 amino acids. The CDR3 loop is CASSYRGTSEQFF. CDR3 in DNA: TGTGCCAGCAGTTACCGGGGGACTAGTGAGCAGTTCTTC.

In its sample, this clone was seen a few times. This chain connects TRBV5-1 to TRBJ2-7, with D maybe TRBD1 (6 bases). Germline assignment: CDR1 SGHRS and CDR2 YFSETQ. This CDR3 has 15 amino acids. The V end lost 2 bases, the J end lost 5 bases, and 17 bases lay between the germline ends. This CDR3 is CASSFTGFSMDEQYF. The CDR3 DNA reads TGCGCCAGCAGCTTTACAGGGTTTTCCATGGACGAGCAGTACTTC.

This clone came up a few times. The V and J genes are TRBV30 and TRBJ1-2; maybe TRBD1 (6 bases). The CDR3 is 14 residues long. Trimming shortened V by 3 bases and J by 8 bases, and 19 bases separated the two germline ends. Germline lookup yields CDR1 GTSNPN and CDR2 SVGIG (reference sequence). CDR3 nucleotides: TGTGCCTGGAGCCTTAACTGGGACATCGTGGGCTACACCTTC. Translating it yields CAWSLNWDIVGYTF.

DNA for the CDR3: TGCGCCAGCAGCTCACAGGGGGACACAGATACGCAGTATTTT. Amino acids: CASSSQGDTDTQYF. This chain connects TRBV5-1 to TRBJ2-3; 8 bases agree with TRBD1. V dropped 3 bases and J dropped 2; count of bases not matched to a gene: 2. The CDR3 extends over 14 amino acids. CDR1 and CDR2 (germline): SGHRS, YFSETQ.

The rearrangement links TRBV4-1 to TRBJ2-5, with 8 bases matching TRBD1. V trimming: 4 bases; J trimming: 3 bases; junction bases outside the gene matches: 7. Germline lookup yields CDR1 MGHRA and CDR2 YSYEKL. CDR3 length equals 15 residues. CDR3 nucleotide sequence: TGCGCCAGCAGCCTTTCTCCGGGACAGGAAGAGACCCAGTACTTC. It is translated as CASSLSPGQEETQYF.

This clone was found a few times. The chain recombines TRBV7-2 with TRBJ2-3; 10 bases are shared with TRBD2. Germline trimming cut 3 bases from V and 5 bases from J; bases unmatched to any gene: 5. The CDR3 runs to 15 residues. Germline V CDR1 and CDR2: SGHTA, FQGNSA. CDR3 nucleotides: TGTGCCAGCAGCTTCCGCGGGACTAGCGAAGATACGCAGTATTTT. Amino acid sequence: CASSFRGTSEDTQYF.

The chain carries TRBV6-5 and TRBJ2-2, with 8 bases aligning to TRBD1. Trimming took 2 bases from V and 2 from J; bases not matched to a gene: 1. CDR1 is MNHEY, CDR2 SVGAGI, per germline. There are 15 residues in the CDR3. The CDR3, as DNA: TGTGCCAGCAGTTACCAGGGGGCTAACACCGGGGAGCTGTTTTTT. Protein: CASSYQGANTGELFF.

This clone was seen more than once but under ten times. The chain carries TRBV2 and TRBJ1-5; no definite D call. Looked up from germline, CDR1 is SNHLY and CDR2 is FYNNEI. V lost 1 base to trimming and J lost 2 bases, with 0 bases between them. The CDR3 totals 12 residues. CDR3 protein: CASSEGNQPQHF. CDR3 coding DNA: TGTGCCAGCAGTGAAGGCAATCAGCCCCAGCATTTT.

V and J are TRBV7-2 and TRBJ1-4; tentatively, D is TRBD1 (6 bases). This CDR3 comprises 14 residues. From germline, CDR1 is SGHTA and CDR2 FQGNSA. V lost 3 bases, J lost 10 bases, and 15 bases lay in between. CDR3 bases: TGTGCCAGCAGCTTGGGAGGGGGAGGTGGAAAACTGTTTTTT. Its translation: CASSLGGGGGKLFF. The variable domain in full, completed from reference TRBV7-2 and TRBJ1-4, reads GAGVSQSPSNKVTEKGKDVELRCDPISGHTALYWYRQSLGQGLEFLIYFQGNSAPDKSGLPSDRFSAERTGGSVSTLTIQRTQQEDSAVYLCASSLGGGGGKLFFGSGTQLSVL.

The CDR3 sequence: CASTTGTHDYEQYF. The DNA of the CDR3 is TGTGCCAGCACCACCGGGACCCATGACTACGAGCAGTACTTC. The rearrangement joins TRBV6-1 to TRBJ2-7; possibly TRBD1 or TRBD2 for D (5 bases each). The CDR3 covers 14 residues. Trimming removed 7 bases at V and 3 bases at J, with 16 bases between. Germline V CDR1 and CDR2: MNHNS, SASEGT.

The gene calls are TRBV6-1 and TRBJ1-3; D gene unclear. CDR3 length: 14 amino acids. Trimming stripped 2 bases from V and 5 bases from J, with 10 bases between. Germline V gene sequence: CDR1 MNHNS, CDR2 SASEGT. CDR3 in DNA: TGTGCCAGCAGTGAACAGTCCCATCGAAACACCATATATTTT. Its protein is CASSEQSHRNTIYF.

This chain uses TRBV7-9 with TRBJ2-5, with D perhaps matching TRBD1 or TRBD2 (5 bases each). The CDR3 spans 14 residues. Deletions cut 3 bases from V and 4 bases from J, with 12 bases between. Germline assignment: CDR1 SEHNR and CDR2 FQNEAQ (reference sequence). The CDR3 reads CASSFGGGSETQYF. CDR3 nucleotide sequence: TGTGCCAGCAGCTTTGGTGGGGGTTCAGAGACCCAGTACTTC.